These T cell receptor beta chains were read from a single sample in a study of blood T cell repertoires in COVID-19. Assay: immunoSEQ multiplex PCR; the TCRdb copy retains only in-frame clones and omits some. The sample lists roughly 200,000 clones, roughly 85% seen once, with roughly a sixth in the top ten. Sequenced: PBMCs or T cells enriched from blood (not recorded which). The receptors shown here come from a man in his forties who had recovered from COVID-19. Both conserved end residues are part of each CDR3. A D gene is named only where the DNA matches it firmly. Clone size is not always given. Where it is, it says once, few, many or a class for expanded clones.

D | J | size | V | CDR3 | DNA
- | TRBJ2-7 | - | TRBV18 | CASSPRVLKGPSYEQYF | TGTGCCAGCTCACCCCGGGTTTTGAAGGGGCCGTCCTACGAGCAGTACTTC
- | TRBJ1-5 | - | TRBV28 | CASTELNQPQHF | TGTGCCAGCACGGAGCTAAATCAGCCCCAGCATTTT
TRBD1 | TRBJ1-2 | - | TRBV4-1 | CASSQRTGDYGYTF | TGCGCCAGCAGCCAACGGACAGGGGACTATGGCTACACCTTC
TRBD2 | TRBJ2-1 | - | TRBV27 | CASRGLAGLRSNEQFF | TGTGCCAGCAGAGGACTAGCGGGACTCCGGAGCAATGAGCAGTTCTTC
TRBD2 | TRBJ2-1 | - | TRBV5-4 | CASSGVAGGLYNEQFF | TGTGCCAGCAGCGGAGTAGCGGGAGGGTTATACAATGAGCAGTTCTTC
- | TRBJ1-1 | - | TRBV9 | CASSVGAGRNTEAFF | TGTGCCAGCAGCGTAGGGGCAGGGCGGAACACTGAAGCTTTCTTT
- | TRBJ2-5 | - | TRBV5-5 | CASSPGQREQETQYF | TGTGCCAGCAGCCCCGGACAGCGGGAACAAGAGACCCAGTACTTC
TRBD2 | TRBJ2-5 | - | TRBV6-5 | CASSLLAGTDETQYF | TGTGCCAGCAGCCTTCTAGCGGGAACGGACGAGACCCAGTACTTC
TRBD1 | TRBJ1-2 | - | TRBV10-3 | CAISGGQGVDYGYTF | TGTGCCATCAGTGGCGGACAGGGAGTAGACTATGGCTACACCTTC
- | TRBJ2-1 | - | TRBV7-9 | CASSLTWTTSYNEQFF | TGTGCCAGCAGCTTAACATGGACTACTTCCTACAATGAGCAGTTCTTC
- | TRBJ1-1 | - | TRBV10-3 | CAISGGSGIGTEAFF | TGTGCCATCAGTGGAGGTTCGGGAATTGGTACTGAAGCTTTCTTT
- | TRBJ2-7 | - | TRBV19 | CASSTQATSYEQYF | TGTGCCAGTAGTACTCAGGCGACCTCCTACGAGCAGTACTTC
TRBD2 | TRBJ2-3 | once | TRBV4-2 | CASSQESLAGPLTDTQYF | TGTGCCAGCAGCCAAGAATCCCTAGCGGGACCGCTCACAGATACGCAGTATTTT
TRBD1 | TRBJ2-7 | - | TRBV3-1/TRBV3-2 | CASSPQPDRVSEQYF | TGTGCCAGCAGCCCACAACCGGACAGGGTGAGCGAGCAGTACTTC
- | TRBJ1-5 | - | TRBV2 | CASSGTGNQPQHF | TGTGCCAGCAGTGGGACGGGGAATCAGCCCCAGCATTTT
- | TRBJ1-3 | - | TRBV19 | CASSIAGTNSGNTIYF | TGTGCCAGTAGTATAGCAGGGACAAACTCTGGAAACACCATATATTTT
- | TRBJ1-3 | many | TRBV30 | CAWARGASGNTIYF | TGTGCCTGGGCCCGCGGAGCCTCTGGAAACACCATATATTTT
TRBD2 | TRBJ2-5 | - | TRBV20-1 | CSASEDGRAGETQYF | TGCAGTGCTAGTGAAGACGGGAGGGCCGGGGAGACCCAGTACTTC
- | TRBJ2-5 | - | TRBV6-2/TRBV6-3 | CASSPFLASQETQYF | TGTGCCAGCAGCCCTTTCCTAGCGTCTCAAGAGACCCAGTACTTC
- | TRBJ1-6 | few | TRBV11-3 | CASSQRARAGQGNSPLHF | TGTGCCAGCAGCCAACGAGCCCGGGCAGGACAAGGCAATTCACCCCTCCACTTT
TRBD1 | TRBJ1-1 | - | TRBV5-5 | CASSSRTGAMNTEAFF | TGTGCCAGCAGCTCAAGGACAGGGGCTATGAACACTGAAGCTTTCTTT
TRBD2 | TRBJ2-1 | - | TRBV10-2 | CASGEGLAGDNEQFF | TGCGCCAGCGGGGAGGGACTAGCGGGAGACAATGAGCAGTTCTTC
- | TRBJ1-5 | - | TRBV10-2 | CASRDSGNQPQHF | TGCGCCAGCAGGGATTCAGGAAATCAGCCCCAGCATTTT
TRBD2 | TRBJ2-1 | - | TRBV19 | CASSETSGRNEQFF | TGTGCCAGTAGCGAGACTAGCGGGAGGAATGAGCAGTTCTTC
- | TRBJ1-4 | - | TRBV6-5 | CASSTDPNQGKLFF | TGTGCCAGCTCGACAGATCCGAACCAGGGAAAACTGTTTTTT
- | TRBJ2-2 | - | TRBV9 | CASSVGQANTGELFF | TGTGCCAGCAGCGTAGGACAGGCGAACACCGGGGAGCTGTTTTTT
- | TRBJ1-2 | - | TRBV6-6 | CASSYTYRDGYTF | TGTGCCAGCAGTTACACCTACAGGGATGGCTACACCTTC
- | TRBJ1-1 | - | TRBV9 | CASSVGANTEAFF | TGTGCCAGCAGCGTAGGAGCAAACACTGAAGCTTTCTTT
TRBD2 | TRBJ2-3 | - | TRBV6-1 | CASSENRYAGGRTDTQYF | TGTGCCAGCAGTGAAAATAGGTATGCGGGAGGGAGGACAGATACGCAGTATTTT
- | TRBJ2-2 | - | TRBV3-1/TRBV3-2 | CASSRDFRGELFF | TGTGCCAGCAGCCGGGACTTCCGGGGGGAGCTGTTTTTT
- | TRBJ1-1 | - | TRBV19 | CASSIPREAFF | TGTGCCAGTAGTATACCCAGGGAAGCTTTCTTT
TRBD1 | TRBJ1-2 | - | TRBV5-6 | CASSLRGQGNYGYTF | TGTGCCAGCAGCTTGAGAGGACAGGGTAACTATGGCTACACCTTC
- | TRBJ2-7 | - | TRBV10-2 | CASSEVLASYEQYF | TGCGCCAGCAGTGAAGTCTTGGCCTCCTACGAGCAGTACTTC
- | TRBJ2-6 | - | TRBV7-9 | CASSFLYSTSSGANVLTF | TGTGCCAGCAGCTTTCTGTACAGTACCTCCTCTGGGGCCAACGTCCTGACTTTC
TRBD2 | TRBJ2-5 | - | TRBV5-5 | CASSLAMTSGRGSGTQYF | TGTGCCAGCAGCTTGGCAATGACGAGCGGGAGGGGGTCAGGGACCCAGTACTTC
TRBD1 | TRBJ2-2 | - | TRBV2 | CASRGTGSGELFF | TGTGCCAGCAGGGGGACAGGGTCCGGGGAGCTGTTTTTT
TRBD2 | TRBJ2-5 | - | TRBV4-3 | CASSQGRTSGAGETQYF | TGCGCCAGCAGCCAAGGGCGGACTAGCGGGGCCGGCGAGACCCAGTACTTC
- | TRBJ1-4 | - | TRBV18 | CASSPSVGSSEKLFF | TGTGCCAGCTCACCATCGGTTGGGAGTTCTGAAAAACTGTTTTTT
- | TRBJ1-2 | - | TRBV4-2 | CASSQDGGSSNYGYTF | TGTGCCAGCAGCCAAGATGGGGGGTCTTCTAACTATGGCTACACCTTC
TRBD1 | TRBJ1-4 | - | TRBV30 | CAWGGGTGVEKLFF | TGTGCCTGGGGGGGAGGGACAGGGGTGGAAAAACTGTTTTTT
- | TRBJ1-1 | - | TRBV5-1 | CASKTDSHTEAFF | TGCGCCTCTAAAACGGACAGCCACACTGAAGCTTTCTTT
TRBD2 | TRBJ2-1 | - | TRBV19 | CASSLKGLAGIDEQFF | TGTGCCAGTAGTCTCAAAGGGCTAGCGGGAATCGATGAGCAGTTCTTC
- | TRBJ1-2 | - | TRBV14 | CASSQSTGNYGYTF | TGTGCCAGCAGCCAGAGCACAGGGAACTATGGCTACACCTTC
TRBD2 | TRBJ2-7 | - | TRBV13 | CASSPREGRYEQYF | TGTGCCAGCAGCCCCCGGGAGGGCCGCTACGAGCAGTACTTC
- | TRBJ1-3 | - | TRBV7-9 | CASSLGRNTIYF | TGTGCCAGCAGCTTAGGGCGAAACACCATATATTTT